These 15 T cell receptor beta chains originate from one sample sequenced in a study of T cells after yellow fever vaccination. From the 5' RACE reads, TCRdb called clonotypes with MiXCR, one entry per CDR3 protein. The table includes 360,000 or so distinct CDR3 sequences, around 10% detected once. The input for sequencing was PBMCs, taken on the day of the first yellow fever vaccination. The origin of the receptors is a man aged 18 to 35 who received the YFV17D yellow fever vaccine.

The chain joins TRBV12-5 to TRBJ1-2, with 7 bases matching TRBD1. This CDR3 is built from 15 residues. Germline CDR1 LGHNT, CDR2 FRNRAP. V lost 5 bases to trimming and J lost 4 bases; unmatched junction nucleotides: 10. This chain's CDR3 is CASGPWTGLGYGYTF. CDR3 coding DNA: TGTGCTAGTGGTCCTTGGACAGGCTTGGGCTATGGCTACACCTTC. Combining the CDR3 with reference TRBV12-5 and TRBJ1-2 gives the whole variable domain DARVTQTPRHKVTEMGQEVTMRCQPILGHNTVFWYRQTMMQGLELLAYFRNRAPLDDSGMPKDRFSAEMPDATLATLKIQPSEPRDSAVYFCASGPWTGLGYGYTFGSGTRLTVV.

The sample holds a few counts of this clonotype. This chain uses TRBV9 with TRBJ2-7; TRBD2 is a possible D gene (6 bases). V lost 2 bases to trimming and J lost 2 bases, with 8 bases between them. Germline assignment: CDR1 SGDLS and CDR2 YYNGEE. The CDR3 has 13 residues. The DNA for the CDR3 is TGTGCCAGCAGCGTGGAGGGCACCTACGAGCAGTACTTC. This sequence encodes CASSVEGTYEQYF. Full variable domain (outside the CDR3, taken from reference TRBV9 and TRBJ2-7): DSGVTQTPKHLITATGQRVTLRCSPRSGDLSVYWYQQSLDQGLQFLIQYYNGEERAKGNILERFSAQQFPDLHSELNLSSLELGDSALYFCASSVEGTYEQYFGPGTRLTVT.

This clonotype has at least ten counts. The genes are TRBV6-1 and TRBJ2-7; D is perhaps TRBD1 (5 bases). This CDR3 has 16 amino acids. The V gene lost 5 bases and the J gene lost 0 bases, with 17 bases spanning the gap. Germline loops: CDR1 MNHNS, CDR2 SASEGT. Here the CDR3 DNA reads TGTGCCAGCAGTCGTTCCCAGGGTTTCGGCTCCTACGAGCAGTACTTC. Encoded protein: CASSRSQGFGSYEQYF.

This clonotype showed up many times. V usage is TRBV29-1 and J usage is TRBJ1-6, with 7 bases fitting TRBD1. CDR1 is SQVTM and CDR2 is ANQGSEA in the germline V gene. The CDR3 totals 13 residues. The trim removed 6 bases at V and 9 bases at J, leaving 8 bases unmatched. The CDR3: CSVLTGKSSPLHF. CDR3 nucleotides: TGCAGCGTCTTGACAGGGAAGAGTTCACCCCTCCACTTT.

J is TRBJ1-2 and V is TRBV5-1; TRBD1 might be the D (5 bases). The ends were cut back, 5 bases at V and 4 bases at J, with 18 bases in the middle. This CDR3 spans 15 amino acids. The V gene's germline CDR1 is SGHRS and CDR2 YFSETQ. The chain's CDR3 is CASSEERGLGYGYTF. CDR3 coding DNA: TGCGCCAGCAGTGAGGAGCGGGGCCTAGGCTATGGCTACACCTTC.

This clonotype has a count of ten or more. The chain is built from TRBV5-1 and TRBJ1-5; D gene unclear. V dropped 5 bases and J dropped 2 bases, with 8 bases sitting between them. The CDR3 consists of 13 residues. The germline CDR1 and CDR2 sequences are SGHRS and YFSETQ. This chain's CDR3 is CASSFEGNQPQHF. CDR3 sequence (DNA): TGCGCCAGCAGTTTTGAAGGCAATCAGCCCCAGCATTTT.

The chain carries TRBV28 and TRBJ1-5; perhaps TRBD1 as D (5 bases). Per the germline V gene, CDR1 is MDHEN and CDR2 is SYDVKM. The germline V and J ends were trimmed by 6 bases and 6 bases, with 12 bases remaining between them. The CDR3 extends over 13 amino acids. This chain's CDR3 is CASRERDRQPQHF. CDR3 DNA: TGTGCCAGCAGAGAGAGGGACCGTCAGCCCCAGCATTTT.

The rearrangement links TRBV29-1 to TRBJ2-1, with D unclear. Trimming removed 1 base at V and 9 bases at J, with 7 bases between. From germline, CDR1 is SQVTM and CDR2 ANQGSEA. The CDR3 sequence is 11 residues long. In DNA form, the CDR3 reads TGCAGCGTTGAAGTGGCAGGTGAGCAGTTCTTC. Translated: CSVEVAGEQFF.

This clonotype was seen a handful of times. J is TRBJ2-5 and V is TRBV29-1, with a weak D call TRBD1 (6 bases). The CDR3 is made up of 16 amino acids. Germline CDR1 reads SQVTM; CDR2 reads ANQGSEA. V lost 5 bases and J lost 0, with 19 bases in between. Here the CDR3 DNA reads TGCAGCGTTACCTACTCGAGGGACACCCACCAAGAGACCCAGTACTTC. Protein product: CSVTYSRDTHQETQYF.

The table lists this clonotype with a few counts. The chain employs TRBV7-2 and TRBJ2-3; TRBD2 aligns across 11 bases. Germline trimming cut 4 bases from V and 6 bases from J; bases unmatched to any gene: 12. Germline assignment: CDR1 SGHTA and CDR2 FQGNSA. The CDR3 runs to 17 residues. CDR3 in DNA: TGTGCCAGCAGCTCACCGCTGACTAGCGGGGATTTTGATACGCAGTATTTT. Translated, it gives CASSSPLTSGDFDTQYF.

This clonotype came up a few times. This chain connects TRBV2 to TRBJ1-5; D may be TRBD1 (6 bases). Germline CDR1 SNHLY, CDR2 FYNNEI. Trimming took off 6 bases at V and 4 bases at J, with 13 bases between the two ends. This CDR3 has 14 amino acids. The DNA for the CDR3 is TGTGCCAGCAGCGGGACAAGTCTAAATCAGCCCCAGCATTTT. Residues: CASSGTSLNQPQHF.

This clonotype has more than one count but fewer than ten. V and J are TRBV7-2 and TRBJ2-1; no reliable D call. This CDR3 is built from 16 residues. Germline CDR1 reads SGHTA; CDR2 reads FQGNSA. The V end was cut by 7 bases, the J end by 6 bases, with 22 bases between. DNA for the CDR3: TGTGCCAGCATCACCAAACCGGGTCTAAGCCTCAATGAGCAGTTCTTC. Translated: CASITKPGLSLNEQFF.

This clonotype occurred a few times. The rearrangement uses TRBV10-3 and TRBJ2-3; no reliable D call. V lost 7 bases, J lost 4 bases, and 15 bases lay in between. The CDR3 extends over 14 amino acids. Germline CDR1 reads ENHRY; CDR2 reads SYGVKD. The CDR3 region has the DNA TGTGCCATCAAGGAGACGGCTGGGGCAGATACGCAGTATTTT. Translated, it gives CAIKETAGADTQYF.

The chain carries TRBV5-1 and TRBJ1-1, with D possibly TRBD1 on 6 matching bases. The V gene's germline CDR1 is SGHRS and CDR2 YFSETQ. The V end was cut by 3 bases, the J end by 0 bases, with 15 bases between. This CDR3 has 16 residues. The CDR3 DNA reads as TGCGCCAGCAGCTCGGGACACCAAGGGGTGAACACTGAAGCTTTCTTT. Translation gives CASSSGHQGVNTEAFF. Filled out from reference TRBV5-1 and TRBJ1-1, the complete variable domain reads KAGVTQTPRYLIKTRGQQVTLSCSPISGHRSVSWYQQTPGQGLQFLFEYFSETQRNKGNFPGRFSGRQFSNSRSEMNVSTLELGDSALYLCASSSGHQGVNTEAFFGQGTRLTVV.

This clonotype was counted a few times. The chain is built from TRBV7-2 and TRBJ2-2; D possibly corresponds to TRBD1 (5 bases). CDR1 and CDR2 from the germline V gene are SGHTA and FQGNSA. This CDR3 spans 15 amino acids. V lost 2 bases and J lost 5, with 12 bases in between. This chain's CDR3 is CASSLSRGWTGELFF. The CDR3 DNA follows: TGTGCCAGCAGCTTATCAAGGGGCTGGACCGGGGAGCTGTTTTTT.